This TCR beta chain was retrieved from a study of neurological immune-mediated disorders. TCRdb reprocessed the 5' RACE reads with MiXCR, giving one entry per CDR3 protein. The repertoire holds about 66,000 distinct CDR3 sequences, with 3.4% as singletons. This clonotype was picked up many times. As yet, its antigen is unknown. V was pared by 5 bases and J by 10 bases, with 8 bases of the junction left unmatched. CDR3 size: 13 residues. CDR1 is MNHEY and CDR2 is SMNVEV in the germline V gene (reference sequence). Study-wide results and caveats: The study found the most TCR clonal expansion in HTLV-1-associated myelopathy and the least in multiple sclerosis, below healthy controls.

The TCR was taken from a man aged 40-50 years with multiple sclerosis. This chain joins TRBV27 and TRBJ1-1, with TRBD1 identical over 9 bases. Sequencing input: PBMCs. The CDR3 loop is CASSRTGGALAFF. CDR3 nucleotides: TGTGCCAGCAGTCGTACAGGGGGCGCATTAGCTTTCTTT.